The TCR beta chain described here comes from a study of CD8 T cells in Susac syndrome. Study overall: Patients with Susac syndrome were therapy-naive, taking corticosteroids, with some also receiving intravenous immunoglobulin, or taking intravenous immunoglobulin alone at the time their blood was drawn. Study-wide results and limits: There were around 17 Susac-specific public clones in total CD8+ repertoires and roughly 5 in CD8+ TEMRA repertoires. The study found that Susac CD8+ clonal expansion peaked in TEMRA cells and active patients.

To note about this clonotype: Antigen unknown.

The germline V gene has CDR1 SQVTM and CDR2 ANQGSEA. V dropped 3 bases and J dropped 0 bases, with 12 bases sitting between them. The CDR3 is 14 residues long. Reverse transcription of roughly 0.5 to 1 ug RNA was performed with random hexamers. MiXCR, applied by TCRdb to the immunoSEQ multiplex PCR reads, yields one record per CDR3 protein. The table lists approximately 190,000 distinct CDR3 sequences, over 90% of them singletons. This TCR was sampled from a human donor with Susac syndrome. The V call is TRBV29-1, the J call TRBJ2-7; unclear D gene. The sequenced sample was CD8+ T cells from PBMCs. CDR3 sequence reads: CSVEFGRTSYEQYF. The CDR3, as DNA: TGCAGCGTTGAGTTCGGCAGGACCTCCTACGAGCAGTACTTC.